These T cell receptor beta chains were read from a single sample in a study of blood T cell repertoires in COVID-19. The table came from immunoSEQ multiplex PCR; TCRdb's copy has only in-frame clones and leaves some out. The sample has 45,000 or so clones, 70% to 90% seen once. Sequencing used peripheral blood. These receptors were collected from a human donor in a cohort sampled during active COVID-19. Each CDR3 is given with its conserved first and last residue. Each record gives: V gene, D gene, CDR3 length, J gene, CDR3 protein, CDR3 DNA. A D gene is named only where the DNA matches it firmly.

TRBV5-1	TRBD2	17	TRBJ2-1	CASSYTGLAGVYNEQFF	TGCGCCAGCAGCTATACGGGACTAGCGGGGGTCTACAATGAGCAGTTCTTC
TRBV4-1	-	16	TRBJ1-4	CASSQSVGTGGEKLFF	TGCGCCAGCAGCCAATCCGTGGGGACGGGAGGGGAAAAACTGTTTTTT
TRBV29-1	-	12	TRBJ1-1	CSVDRGNTEAFF	TGCAGCGTTGACAGGGGCAACACTGAAGCTTTCTTT
TRBV11-2	TRBD1	14	TRBJ2-5	CASSRGQLQETQYF	TGTGCCAGCAGCCGGGGACAGCTACAAGAGACCCAGTACTTC
TRBV7-2	TRBD1	13	TRBJ1-2	CASSLQTGEGYTF	TGTGCCAGCAGCTTACAGACAGGGGAAGGCTACACCTTC
TRBV4-1	-	16	TRBJ1-1	CASSQAGVRMNTEAFF	TGCGCCAGCAGCCAAGCGGGGGTACGAATGAACACTGAAGCTTTCTTT
TRBV6-5	-	13	TRBJ1-1	CASKLTGNTEAFF	TGTGCCAGCAAGTTAACAGGTAACACTGAAGCTTTCTTT
TRBV18	-	14	TRBJ2-7	CASSPIRGGGEQYF	TGTGCCAGCTCACCAATTCGTGGGGGAGGCGAGCAGTACTTC
TRBV9	TRBD1	15	TRBJ1-1	CASSVDHRGITEAFF	TGTGCCAGCAGCGTAGATCACAGGGGAATAACTGAAGCTTTCTTT
TRBV18	TRBD1	16	TRBJ1-2	CASSQQGQGINYGYTF	TGTGCCAGCTCCCAACAAGGACAGGGTATTAACTATGGCTACACCTTC